This T cell receptor (beta chain) was captured in a study of T cell changes during pregnancy in multiple sclerosis. This clone was detected only once. Trimming pared 4 bases from V and 0 bases from J, leaving 21 bases between. From germline, CDR1 is SNHLY and CDR2 FYNNEI. This CDR3 region has 19 residues. Method: immunoSEQ multiplex PCR; TCRdb's copy keeps in-frame clones and lacks some. The sample has roughly 49,000 clones, approximately 92% seen once; the top ten hold roughly 4%. V and J are TRBV2 and TRBJ1-4, with a weak D call TRBD1 (6 bases). The receptor's source is a female donor with multiple sclerosis, enrolled in a pregnancy study. This specimen consisted of CD8+ T cells from peripheral blood mononuclear cells, obtained after pregnancy. The CDR3 protein is CASSAKRGGQGATNEKLFF. The CDR3 bases are TGTGCCAGCAGTGCAAAAAGGGGGGGACAAGGAGCAACTAATGAAAAACTGTTTTTT.